These T cell receptor beta chains were read from a single sample in a study of T cell responses to AZD1222 COVID-19 vaccine. The method was immunoSEQ multiplex PCR; TCRdb's version includes in-frame clones alone and lacks a portion of them. The sample consists of more than 140,000 clones, 70% to 90% of them appearing once. This specimen consisted of peripheral blood, obtained on day 0 of AZD1222 vaccination. The receptors here all came from an adult in good health. The CDR3 runs from the conserved cysteine through the conserved F or W. Fields, in order: V gene, J gene, clone size, D gene, CDR3 protein, CDR3 DNA. A D gene is named only where the DNA matches it firmly. Size is omitted from some rows. Given values are once, few, many or a class for expanded clones.

>TRBV4-1|TRBJ1-2|once|TRBD1
CASSQEGNRGYGYTF
TGCGCCAGCAGCCAAGAGGGGAACAGGGGCTATGGCTACACCTTC
>TRBV11-2|TRBJ1-2|.|.
CASQANYGHTF
TGTGCCAGCCAGGCCAACTATGGCCACACCTTC
>TRBV28|TRBJ2-7|.|TRBD2
CASSETSGDYEQYF
TGTGCCAGCAGTGAAACTAGCGGAGACTACGAGCAGTACTTC
>TRBV6-2/TRBV6-3|TRBJ1-2|.|.
CASSYELYGYTF
TGTGCCAGCAGTTACGAACTCTATGGCTACACCTTC
>TRBV7-3|TRBJ2-1|.|TRBD2
CASSPRGSGGNVNEQFF
TGTGCCAGCAGCCCCCGGGGTAGCGGGGGGAACGTGAATGAGCAGTTCTTC
>TRBV28|TRBJ1-4|once|.
CASRGPGPPNEKLFF
TGTGCCAGCAGGGGGCCGGGGCCTCCAAATGAAAAACTGTTTTTT
>TRBV6-2/TRBV6-3|TRBJ2-7|.|TRBD2
CASSLPTSGHYEQYF
TGTGCCAGCAGTTTGCCGACTAGCGGTCACTACGAGCAGTACTTC
>TRBV21-1|TRBJ2-7|.|.
CASSNPCCLGVAGGPSSYEQYF
TGTGCCAGCAGCAATCCCTGTTGCCTTGGGGTAGCGGGAGGGCCGAGCTCCTACGAGCAGTACTTC
>TRBV4-3|TRBJ1-2|.|TRBD1
CASSQGPYYRDRANNYGYTF
TGCGCCAGCAGCCAAGGCCCCTACTACCGGGACAGGGCAAATAACTATGGCTACACCTTC
>TRBV14|TRBJ1-2|once|.
CASSQNPGRGFFGYTF
TGTGCCAGCAGCCAAAATCCGGGACGGGGTTTCTTTGGCTACACCTTC
>TRBV19|TRBJ1-1|.|.
CASSPRPANTEAFF
TGTGCCAGTAGTCCGCGGCCAGCGAACACTGAAGCTTTCTTT
>TRBV29-1|TRBJ2-6|.|TRBD1
CSVWDRGLSGANVLTF
TGCAGCGTCTGGGACAGGGGGCTGAGTGGGGCCAACGTCCTGACTTTC
>TRBV19|TRBJ1-5|.|TRBD1
CASSWTGAGGQPQHF
TGTGCCAGTAGTTGGACAGGGGCGGGAGGTCAGCCCCAGCATTTT
>TRBV11-3|TRBJ2-3|.|.
CASSLGISATDTQYF
TGTGCCAGCAGCTTAGGGATTTCGGCCACAGATACGCAGTATTTT
>TRBV12-3/TRBV12-4|TRBJ1-2|.|.
CASSLAGDYGYTF
TGTGCCAGCAGTTTAGCAGGGGACTATGGCTACACCTTC
>TRBV27|TRBJ2-2|.|.
CASTSGAGVTGELFF
TGTGCCAGCACTTCGGGGGCGGGAGTCACCGGGGAGCTGTTTTTT
>TRBV5-5|TRBJ1-1|.|.
CASSLVTGLTEAFF
TGTGCCAGCAGCTTGGTGACGGGGCTCACTGAAGCTTTCTTT
>TRBV29-1|TRBJ2-2|few|TRBD2
CTVAGTNTGELFF
TGCACTGTAGCGGGAACGAACACCGGGGAGCTGTTTTTT